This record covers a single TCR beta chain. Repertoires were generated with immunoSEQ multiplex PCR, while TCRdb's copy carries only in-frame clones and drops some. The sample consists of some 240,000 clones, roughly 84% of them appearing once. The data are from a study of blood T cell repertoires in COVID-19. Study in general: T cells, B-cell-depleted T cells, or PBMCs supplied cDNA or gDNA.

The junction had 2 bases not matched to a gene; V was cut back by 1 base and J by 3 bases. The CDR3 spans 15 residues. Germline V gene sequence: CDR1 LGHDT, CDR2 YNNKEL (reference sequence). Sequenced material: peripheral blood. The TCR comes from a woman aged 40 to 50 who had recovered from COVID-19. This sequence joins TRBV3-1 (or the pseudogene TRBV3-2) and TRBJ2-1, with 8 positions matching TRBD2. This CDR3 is CASSQGAGGYNEQFF. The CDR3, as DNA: TGTGCCAGCAGCCAAGGGGCGGGGGGCTACAATGAGCAGTTCTTC.